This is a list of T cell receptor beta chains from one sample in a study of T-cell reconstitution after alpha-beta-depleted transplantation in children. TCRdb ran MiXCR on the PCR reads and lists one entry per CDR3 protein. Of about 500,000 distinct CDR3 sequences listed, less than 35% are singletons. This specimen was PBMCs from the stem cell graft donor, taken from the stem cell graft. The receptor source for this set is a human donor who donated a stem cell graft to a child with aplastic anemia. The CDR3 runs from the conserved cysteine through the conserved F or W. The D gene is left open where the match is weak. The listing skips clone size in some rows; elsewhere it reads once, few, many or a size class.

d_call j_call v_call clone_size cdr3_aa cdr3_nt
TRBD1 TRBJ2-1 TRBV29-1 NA CSVVPGDRPYNEQFF TGCAGCGTTGTGCCTGGGGACAGACCGTACAATGAGCAGTTCTTC
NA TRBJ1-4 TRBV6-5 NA CASSYRGSEGEKLFF TGTGCCAGCAGTTACCGGGGGAGTGAAGGTGAAAAACTGTTTTTT
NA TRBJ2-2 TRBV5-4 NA CASSLDIANTGELFF TGTGCCAGCAGCCTGGACATCGCGAACACCGGGGAGCTGTTTTTT
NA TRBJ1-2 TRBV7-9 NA CASNAGSNHYGYTF TGTGCCAGCAACGCAGGCTCAAACCACTATGGCTACACCTTC
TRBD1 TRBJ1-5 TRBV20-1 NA CSARQGEGANQPQHF TGCAGTGCTCGACAGGGGGAGGGGGCCAATCAGCCCCAGCATTTT
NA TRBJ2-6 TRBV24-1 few CATSQDRSGANVLTF TGTGCCACCAGTCAAGACCGCTCTGGGGCCAACGTCCTGACTTTC
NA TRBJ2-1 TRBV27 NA CASSPSVSGHYNEQFF TGTGCCAGCAGTCCCTCTGTTAGCGGACACTACAATGAGCAGTTCTTC
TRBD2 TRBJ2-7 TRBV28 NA CASSSAGLIPYEQYF TGTGCCAGCAGTTCAGCGGGGCTGATCCCCTACGAGCAGTACTTC
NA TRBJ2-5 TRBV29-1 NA CSTGGGDGAQYF TGCAGCACTGGGGGCGGTGACGGGGCCCAGTACTTC
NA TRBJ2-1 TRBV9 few CASSVPGEQFF TGTGCCAGCAGCGTCCCGGGGGAGCAGTTCTTC
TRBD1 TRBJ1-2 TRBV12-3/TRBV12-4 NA CASSLTGQHGYTF TGTGCCAGCAGCTTGACAGGGCAACATGGCTACACCTTC
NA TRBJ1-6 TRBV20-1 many CSARWRRLPGPLHF TGCAGTGCTAGATGGAGGCGGCTTCCCGGGCCCCTCCACTTT
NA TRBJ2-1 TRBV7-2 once CASSPQRGDNEQFF TGTGCCAGCAGCCCTCAAAGGGGAGACAATGAGCAGTTCTTC
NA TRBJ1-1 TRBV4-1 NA CASSQGIANTEAFF TGCGCCAGCAGCCAAGGTATTGCGAACACTGAAGCTTTCTTT
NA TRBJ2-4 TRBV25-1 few CASSHVLEDIQYF TGTGCCAGCAGCCACGTGCTTGAGGACATTCAGTACTTC
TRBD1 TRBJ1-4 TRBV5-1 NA CASSLTGGSNEKLFF TGCGCCAGCAGCCTAACAGGGGGGTCTAATGAAAAACTGTTTTTT